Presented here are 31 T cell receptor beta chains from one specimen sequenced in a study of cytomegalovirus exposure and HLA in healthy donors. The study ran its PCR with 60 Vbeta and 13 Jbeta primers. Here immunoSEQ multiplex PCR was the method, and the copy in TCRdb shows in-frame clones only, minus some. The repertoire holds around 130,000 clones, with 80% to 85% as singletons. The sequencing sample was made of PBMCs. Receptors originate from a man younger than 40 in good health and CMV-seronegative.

The CDR3 DNA sequence: TGCAGCGTTGCGGGGGGGACCTACGAGCAGTACTTC. It codes for CSVAGGTYEQYF. This chain links TRBV29-1 with TRBJ2-7; TRBD2 matches at 8 bases. Germline V gives CDR1 SQVTM, CDR2 ANQGSEA. The V and J ends lost 4 bases and 2 bases, in that order; junction bases with no gene match: 1. The CDR3 loop spans 12 amino acids.

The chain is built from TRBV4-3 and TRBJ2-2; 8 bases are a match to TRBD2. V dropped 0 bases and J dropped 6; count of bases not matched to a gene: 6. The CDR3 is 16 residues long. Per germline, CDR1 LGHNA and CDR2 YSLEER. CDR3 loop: CASSQDGRRGAGELFF. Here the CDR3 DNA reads TGCGCCAGCAGCCAAGATGGGCGGCGGGGGGCCGGGGAGCTGTTTTTT.

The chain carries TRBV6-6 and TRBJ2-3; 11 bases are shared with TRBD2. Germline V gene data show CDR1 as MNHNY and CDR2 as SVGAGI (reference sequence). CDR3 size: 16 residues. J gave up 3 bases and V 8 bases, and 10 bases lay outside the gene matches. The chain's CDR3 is CASCVLAGGPTDTQYF. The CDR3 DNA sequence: TGTGCCAGCTGCGTTTTAGCGGGGGGGCCGACAGATACGCAGTATTTT.

The CDR3 bases are TGTGCCACCAGCAGAGATCGTTGGCTAGCGGGGACCACAGATACGCAGTATTTT. Translation: CATSRDRWLAGTTDTQYF. This sequence joins TRBV15 and TRBJ2-3; the match to TRBD2 covers 9 bases. Looked up from germline, CDR1 is LNHNV and CDR2 is YYDKDF (reference sequence). This CDR3 is built from 18 residues. With 0 bases clipped from V and 2 bases from J, the junction kept 9 bases outside the gene matches.

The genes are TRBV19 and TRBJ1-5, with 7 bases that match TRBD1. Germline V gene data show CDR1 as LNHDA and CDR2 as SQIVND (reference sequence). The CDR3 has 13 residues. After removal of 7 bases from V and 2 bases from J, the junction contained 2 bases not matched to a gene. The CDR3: CASKGTGNQPQHF. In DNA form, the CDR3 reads TGTGCCAGTAAAGGGACAGGCAATCAGCCCCAGCATTTT.

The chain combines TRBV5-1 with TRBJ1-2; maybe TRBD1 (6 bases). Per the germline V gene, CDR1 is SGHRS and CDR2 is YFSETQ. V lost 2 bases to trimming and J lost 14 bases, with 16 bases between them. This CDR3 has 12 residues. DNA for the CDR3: TGCGCCAGCAGCTTACCCGGGACATCCGGAACCTTC. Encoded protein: CASSLPGTSGTF.

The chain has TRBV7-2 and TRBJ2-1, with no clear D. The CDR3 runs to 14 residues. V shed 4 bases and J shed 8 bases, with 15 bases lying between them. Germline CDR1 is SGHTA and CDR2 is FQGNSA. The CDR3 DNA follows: TGTGCCAGCAGCTCTAGACGGTCTTGGGATGAGCAGTTCTTC. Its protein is CASSSRRSWDEQFF. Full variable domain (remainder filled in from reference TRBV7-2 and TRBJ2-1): GAGVSQSPSNKVTEKGKDVELRCDPISGHTALYWYRQSLGQGLEFLIYFQGNSAPDKSGLPSDRFSAERTGGSVSTLTIQRTQQEDSAVYLCASSSRRSWDEQFFGPGTRLTVL.

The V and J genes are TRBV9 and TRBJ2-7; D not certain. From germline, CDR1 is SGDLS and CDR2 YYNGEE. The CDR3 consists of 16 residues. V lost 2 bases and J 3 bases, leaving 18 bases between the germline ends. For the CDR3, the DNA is TGTGCCAGCAGCGTCCAACCGGGTCGAGAAGGCTACGAGCAGTACTTC. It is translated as CASSVQPGREGYEQYF.

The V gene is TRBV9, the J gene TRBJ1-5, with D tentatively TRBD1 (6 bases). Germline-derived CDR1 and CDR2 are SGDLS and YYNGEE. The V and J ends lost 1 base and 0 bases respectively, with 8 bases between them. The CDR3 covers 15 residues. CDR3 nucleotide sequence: TGTGCCAGCAGCGTAACAGGGCTTAGCAATCAGCCCCAGCATTTT. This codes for CASSVTGLSNQPQHF.

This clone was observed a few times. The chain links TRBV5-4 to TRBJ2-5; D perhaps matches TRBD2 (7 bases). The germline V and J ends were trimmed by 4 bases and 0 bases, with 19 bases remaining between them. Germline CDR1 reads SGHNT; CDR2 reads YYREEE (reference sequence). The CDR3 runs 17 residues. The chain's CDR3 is CASSPGTAGAHQETQYF. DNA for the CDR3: TGTGCCAGCAGCCCTGGGACGGCGGGGGCACACCAAGAGACCCAGTACTTC.

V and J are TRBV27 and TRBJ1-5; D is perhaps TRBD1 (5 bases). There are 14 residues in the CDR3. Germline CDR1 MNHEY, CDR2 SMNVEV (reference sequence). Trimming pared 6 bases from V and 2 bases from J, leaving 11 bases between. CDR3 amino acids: CASSLGVGNQPQHF. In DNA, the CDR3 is TGTGCCAGCAGCCTAGGGGTAGGCAATCAGCCCCAGCATTTT.

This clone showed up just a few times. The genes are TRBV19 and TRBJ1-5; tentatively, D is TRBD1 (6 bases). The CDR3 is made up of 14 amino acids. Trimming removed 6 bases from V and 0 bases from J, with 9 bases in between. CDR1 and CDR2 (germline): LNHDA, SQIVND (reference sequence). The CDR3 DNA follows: TGTGCCAGTAGCAACAGGGCTAGCAATCAGCCCCAGCATTTT. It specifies CASSNRASNQPQHF.

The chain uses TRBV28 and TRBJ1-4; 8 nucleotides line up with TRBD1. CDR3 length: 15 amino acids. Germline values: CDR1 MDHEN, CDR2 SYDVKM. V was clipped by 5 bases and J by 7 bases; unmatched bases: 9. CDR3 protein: CASSTTGVGGEKLFF. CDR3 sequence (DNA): TGTGCCAGCAGTACGACAGGGGTTGGGGGTGAAAAACTGTTTTTT.

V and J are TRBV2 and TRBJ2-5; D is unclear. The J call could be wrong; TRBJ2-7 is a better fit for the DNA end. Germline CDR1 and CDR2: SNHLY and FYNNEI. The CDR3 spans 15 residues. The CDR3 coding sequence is TGTGCCAGCAGTGAACAGGTAACAGCTTCCTACGAGCAGTACTTC. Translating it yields CASSEQVTASYEQYF.

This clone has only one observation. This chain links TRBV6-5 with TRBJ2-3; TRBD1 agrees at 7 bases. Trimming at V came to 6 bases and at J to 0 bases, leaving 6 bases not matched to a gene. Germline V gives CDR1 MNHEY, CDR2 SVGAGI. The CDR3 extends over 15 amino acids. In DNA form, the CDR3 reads TGTGCCAGCAGAGCAGACAGGGCCAGCACAGATACGCAGTATTTT. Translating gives CASRADRASTDTQYF.

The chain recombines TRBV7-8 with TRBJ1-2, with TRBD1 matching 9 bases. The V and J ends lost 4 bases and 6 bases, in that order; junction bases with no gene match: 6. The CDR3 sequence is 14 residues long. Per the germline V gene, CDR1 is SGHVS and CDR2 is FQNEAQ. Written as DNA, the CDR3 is TGTGCCAGCAGCTCGGGGGGGACAGGGAATGGCTACACCTTC. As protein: CASSSGGTGNGYTF.

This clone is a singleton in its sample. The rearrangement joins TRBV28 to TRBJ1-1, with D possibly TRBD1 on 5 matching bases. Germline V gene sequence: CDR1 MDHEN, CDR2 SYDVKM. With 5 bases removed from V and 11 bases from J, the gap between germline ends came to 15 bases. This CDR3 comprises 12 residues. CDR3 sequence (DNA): TGTGCCAGCAGTCCTCCAGACAGAGTCGCTTTCTTT. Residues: CASSPPDRVAFF.

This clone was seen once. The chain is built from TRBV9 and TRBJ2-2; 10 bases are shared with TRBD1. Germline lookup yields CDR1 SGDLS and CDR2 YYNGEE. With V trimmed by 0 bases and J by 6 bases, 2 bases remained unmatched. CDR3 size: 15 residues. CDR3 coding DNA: TGTGCCAGCAGCGTAGGGGACAGGGGTTCCGGGGAGCTGTTTTTT. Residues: CASSVGDRGSGELFF. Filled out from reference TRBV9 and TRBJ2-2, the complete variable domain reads DSGVTQTPKHLITATGQRVTLRCSPRSGDLSVYWYQQSLDQGLQFLIQYYNGEERAKGNILERFSAQQFPDLHSELNLSSLELGDSALYFCASSVGDRGSGELFFGEGSRLTVL.

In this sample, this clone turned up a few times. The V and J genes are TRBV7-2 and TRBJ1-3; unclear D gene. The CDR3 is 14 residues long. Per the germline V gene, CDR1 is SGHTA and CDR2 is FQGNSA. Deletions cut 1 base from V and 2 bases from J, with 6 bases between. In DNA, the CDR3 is TGTGCCAGCAGCTTAGGTTTCGCTGGAAACACCATATATTTT. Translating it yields CASSLGFAGNTIYF. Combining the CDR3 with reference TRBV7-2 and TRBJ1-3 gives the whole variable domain GAGVSQSPSNKVTEKGKDVELRCDPISGHTALYWYRQSLGQGLEFLIYFQGNSAPDKSGLPSDRFSAERTGGSVSTLTIQRTQQEDSAVYLCASSLGFAGNTIYFGEGSWLTVV.

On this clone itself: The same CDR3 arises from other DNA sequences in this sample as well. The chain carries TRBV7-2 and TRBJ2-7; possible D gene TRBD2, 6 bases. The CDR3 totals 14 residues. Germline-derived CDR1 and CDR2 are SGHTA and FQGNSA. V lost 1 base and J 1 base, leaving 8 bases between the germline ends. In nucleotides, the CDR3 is TGTGCCAGCAGCTTAGATGGGGGGTCCTACGAGCAGTACTTC. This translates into CASSLDGGSYEQYF. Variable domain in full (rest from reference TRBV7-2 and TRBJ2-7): GAGVSQSPSNKVTEKGKDVELRCDPISGHTALYWYRQSLGQGLEFLIYFQGNSAPDKSGLPSDRFSAERTGGSVSTLTIQRTQQEDSAVYLCASSLDGGSYEQYFGPGTRLTVT.

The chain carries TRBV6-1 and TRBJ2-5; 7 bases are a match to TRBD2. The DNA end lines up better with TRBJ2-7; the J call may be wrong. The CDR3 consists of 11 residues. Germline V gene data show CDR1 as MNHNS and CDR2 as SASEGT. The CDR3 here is CASKGGDEQYF. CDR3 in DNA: TGTGCCAGCAAGGGAGGGGACGAGCAGTACTTC.

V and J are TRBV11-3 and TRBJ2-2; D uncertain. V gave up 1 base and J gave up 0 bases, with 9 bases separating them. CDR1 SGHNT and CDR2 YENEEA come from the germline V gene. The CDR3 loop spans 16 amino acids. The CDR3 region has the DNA TGTGCCAGCAGCTTAGGTCTGGGCCCGAACACCGGGGAGCTGTTTTTT. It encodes CASSLGLGPNTGELFF.

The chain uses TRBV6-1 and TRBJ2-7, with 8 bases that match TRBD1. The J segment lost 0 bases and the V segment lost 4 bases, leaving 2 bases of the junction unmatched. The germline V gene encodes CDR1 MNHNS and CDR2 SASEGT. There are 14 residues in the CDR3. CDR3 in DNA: TGTGCCAGCAGTGGACAGGGGAGCTCCTACGAGCAGTACTTC. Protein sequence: CASSGQGSSYEQYF.

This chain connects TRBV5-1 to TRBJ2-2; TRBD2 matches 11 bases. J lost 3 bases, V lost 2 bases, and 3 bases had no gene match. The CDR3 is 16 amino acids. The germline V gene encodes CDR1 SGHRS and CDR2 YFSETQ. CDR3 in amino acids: CASSFGTSGYTGELFF. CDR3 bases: TGCGCCAGCAGCTTCGGGACTAGCGGTTACACCGGGGAGCTGTTTTTT.

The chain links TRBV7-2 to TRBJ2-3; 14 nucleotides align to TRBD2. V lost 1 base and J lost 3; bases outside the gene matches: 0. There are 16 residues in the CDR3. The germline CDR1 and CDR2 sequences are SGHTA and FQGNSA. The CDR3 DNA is TGTGCCAGCAGCTTAGGACTAGCGGGGGGGACAGATACGCAGTATTTT. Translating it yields CASSLGLAGGTDTQYF.

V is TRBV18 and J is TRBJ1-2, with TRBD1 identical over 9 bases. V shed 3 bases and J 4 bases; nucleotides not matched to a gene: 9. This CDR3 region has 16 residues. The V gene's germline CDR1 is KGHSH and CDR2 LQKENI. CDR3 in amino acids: CASSPGQGALLYGYTF. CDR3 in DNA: TGTGCCAGCTCACCGGGACAGGGAGCCCTCCTCTATGGCTACACCTTC.

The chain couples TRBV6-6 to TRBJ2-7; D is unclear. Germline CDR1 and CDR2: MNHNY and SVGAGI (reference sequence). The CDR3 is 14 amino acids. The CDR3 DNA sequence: TGTGCTATTATCAAGCAGAAGGCGGCATACGAGCAGTACTTC. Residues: CAIIKQKAAYEQYF.

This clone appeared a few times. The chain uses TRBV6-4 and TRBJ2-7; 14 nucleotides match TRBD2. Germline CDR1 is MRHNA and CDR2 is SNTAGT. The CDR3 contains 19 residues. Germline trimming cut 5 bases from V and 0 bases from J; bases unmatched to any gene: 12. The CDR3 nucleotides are TGTGCCAGCAGTTTACTTGTGGGACTAGCGGGGGTTCCCTCCTACGAGCAGTACTTC. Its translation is CASSLLVGLAGVPSYEQYF.

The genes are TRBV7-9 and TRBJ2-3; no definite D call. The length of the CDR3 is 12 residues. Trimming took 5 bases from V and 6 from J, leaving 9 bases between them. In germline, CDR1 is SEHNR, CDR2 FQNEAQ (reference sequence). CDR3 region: CASSPMRDTQYF. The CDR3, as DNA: TGTGCCAGCAGCCCAATGAGGGATACGCAGTATTTT. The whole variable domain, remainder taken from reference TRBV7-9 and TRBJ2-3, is DTGVSQNPRHKITKRGQNVTFRCDPISEHNRLYWYRQTLGQGPEFLTYFQNEAQLEKSRLLSDRFSAERPKGSFSTLEIQRTEQGDSAMYLCASSPMRDTQYFGPGTRLTVL.

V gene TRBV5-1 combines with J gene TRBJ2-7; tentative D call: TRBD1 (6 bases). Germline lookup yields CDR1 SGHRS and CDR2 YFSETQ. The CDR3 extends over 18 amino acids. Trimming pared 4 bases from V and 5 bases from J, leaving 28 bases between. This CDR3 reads CASSPLGDTLRADNEQYF. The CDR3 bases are TGCGCCAGCAGCCCCCTTGGGGACACCCTTAGGGCCGATAACGAGCAGTACTTC.

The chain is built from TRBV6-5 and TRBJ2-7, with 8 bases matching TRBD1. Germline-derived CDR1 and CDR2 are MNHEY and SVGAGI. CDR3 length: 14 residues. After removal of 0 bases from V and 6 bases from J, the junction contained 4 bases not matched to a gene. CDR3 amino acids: CASSYSRTGREQYF. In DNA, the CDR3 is TGTGCCAGCAGTTACTCTAGGACAGGGCGCGAGCAGTACTTC.